One sample yielded the 25 T cell receptor beta chains listed below, sequenced in a study of Ad26.COV2.S vaccination and SARS-CoV-2 variants. Clones were read by immunoSEQ multiplex PCR, and TCRdb kept only the in-frame ones, dropping some. The table includes around 94,000 clones, roughly 75% detected once. This sample comprised peripheral blood, obtained after recovery from COVID-19. These receptors were taken from a human donor who had recovered from COVID-19.

The V call is TRBV19, the J call TRBJ1-1; TRBD1 matches at 8 bases. The CDR3 extends over 14 amino acids. Trimming at V came to 5 bases and at J to 3 bases, leaving 5 bases not matched to a gene. The V gene's germline CDR1 is LNHDA and CDR2 SQIVND (reference sequence). CDR3 amino acids: CASSQGQGYTEAFF. The CDR3 coding sequence is TGTGCCAGTAGTCAAGGACAGGGATACACTGAAGCTTTCTTT.

CDR3 in DNA: TGTGCCAGCAGTGAACTCCGGGACACCAACAATGAGCAGTTCTTC. Translation: CASSELRDTNNEQFF. The genes are TRBV25-1 and TRBJ2-1; possible D gene TRBD1, 6 bases. Germline loops: CDR1 MGHDK, CDR2 SYGVNS. The CDR3 has 15 amino acids. The ends were cut back, 2 bases at V and 5 bases at J, with 13 bases in the middle.

This chain connects TRBV4-2 to TRBJ2-2; weak D call: TRBD1 (6 bases). The length of the CDR3 is 15 residues. Germline V lookup: CDR1 LGHNA, CDR2 YNFKEQ. Trimming removed 2 bases from V and 5 bases from J, with 12 bases in between. CDR3 amino acids: CASSQKQGGTGELFF. DNA of the CDR3: TGTGCCAGCAGCCAAAAACAGGGTGGAACCGGGGAGCTGTTTTTT.

J is TRBJ1-6 and V is TRBV5-4; 10 bases are shared with TRBD1. Germline values: CDR1 SGHNT, CDR2 YYREEE (reference sequence). The CDR3 sequence is 14 residues long. Germline trimming cut 3 bases from V and 7 bases from J; bases unmatched to any gene: 1. The CDR3 DNA reads as TGTGCCAGCAGCTGGGGACAGGGGAATTCACCCCTCCACTTT. The encoded protein is CASSWGQGNSPLHF.

This CDR3 reads CAWSATGDSYGYTF. The CDR3 DNA reads as TGTGCCTGGAGTGCTACAGGGGATTCCTATGGCTACACCTTC. The chain uses TRBV30 and TRBJ1-2; 7 nucleotides align to TRBD1. V trimming: 1 base; J trimming: 4 bases; junction bases outside the gene matches: 6. The CDR3 sequence is 14 residues long. Germline V CDR1 and CDR2: GTSNPN, SVGIG (reference sequence).

The J gene is TRBJ1-1, the V gene TRBV7-2; 8 bases agree with TRBD1. Germline V gives CDR1 SGHTA, CDR2 FQGNSA. The V gene end was trimmed by 4 bases and the J gene end by 11 bases; junction bases not matched to a gene: 12. The CDR3 runs 14 residues. CDR3 amino acids: CASSSGQDNLNAFF. DNA for the CDR3: TGTGCCAGCAGCTCGGGACAGGACAACTTAAATGCTTTCTTT.

This clone was recorded a few times. The V and J genes are TRBV7-2 and TRBJ1-6; a weak D match, TRBD1 (6 bases). The CDR3 is made up of 16 amino acids. CDR1 is SGHTA and CDR2 is FQGNSA in the germline V gene. Trimming removed 3 bases at V and 7 bases at J, with 16 bases between. This CDR3 is CASSLVGLTGNSPLHF. CDR3 in DNA: TGTGCCAGCAGCTTGGTTGGGTTAACAGGGAATTCACCCCTCCACTTT. The whole variable domain, remainder taken from reference TRBV7-2 and TRBJ1-6, is GAGVSQSPSNKVTEKGKDVELRCDPISGHTALYWYRQSLGQGLEFLIYFQGNSAPDKSGLPSDRFSAERTGGSVSTLTIQRTQQEDSAVYLCASSLVGLTGNSPLHFGNGTRLTVT.

V and J are TRBV5-1 and TRBJ1-6; D is ambiguous. V was trimmed by 1 base and J by 0 bases, leaving 11 bases between them. The CDR3 length is 17 residues. In germline, CDR1 is SGHRS, CDR2 YFSETQ. The CDR3, as DNA: TGCGCCAGCAGCTTGAGGACGGCCAGCTCCTATAATTCACCCCTCCACTTT. Encoded protein: CASSLRTASSYNSPLHF.

The genes are TRBV5-1 and TRBJ2-3; the D gene is possibly TRBD1 (7 bases). CDR3 length: 15 amino acids. Germline CDR1 is SGHRS and CDR2 is YFSETQ. V was clipped by 0 bases and J by 4 bases, with 12 bases between them. The CDR3 sequence is CASSLGQGGADTQYF. As DNA, the CDR3 is TGCGCCAGCAGCTTGGGACAGGGAGGTGCAGATACGCAGTATTTT.

The chain carries TRBV29-1 and TRBJ1-1; TRBD1 is a possible D gene (6 bases). Germline V CDR1 and CDR2: SQVTM, ANQGSEA. V was cut by 7 bases and J by 8 bases, with 17 bases left in between. The CDR3 spans 12 residues. CDR3 residues: CSASQGNVEAFF. The CDR3 DNA reads as TGCAGCGCCTCTCAGGGGAACGTAGAAGCTTTCTTT.

The chain recombines TRBV7-2 with TRBJ1-1, with 9 bases lining up with TRBD1. The CDR3 runs 15 residues. The ends lost 5 bases at V and 1 base at J; junction bases unmatched: 5. Germline V gene sequence: CDR1 SGHTA, CDR2 FQGNSA. CDR3 sequence reads: CASSPRQGGNTEAFF. For the CDR3, the DNA is TGTGCCAGCAGCCCGAGACAGGGGGGGAACACTGAAGCTTTCTTT.

The gene calls are TRBV28 and TRBJ1-1; no firm D call. The germline V and J ends were trimmed by 6 bases and 2 bases, with 13 bases remaining between them. The CDR3 covers 14 residues. In germline, CDR1 is MDHEN, CDR2 SYDVKM. CDR3 residues: CASRLGTANTEAFF. The CDR3 DNA reads as TGTGCCAGCAGGTTAGGCACAGCAAACACTGAAGCTTTCTTT.

V is TRBV11-2 and J is TRBJ2-2, with TRBD2 matching 8 bases. The CDR3 has 15 amino acids. Trimming took 5 bases from V and 5 from J; bases not matched to a gene: 7. The germline V gene has CDR1 SGHAT and CDR2 FQNNGV. This chain's CDR3 is CASSNSGEGTGELFF. As DNA, the CDR3 is TGTGCCAGCAGCAATAGCGGGGAGGGGACCGGGGAGCTGTTTTTT.

By share, this clone counts as medium-sized. The J gene is TRBJ1-5, the V gene TRBV9; D remains ambiguous. The CDR3 is made up of 15 amino acids. Germline loops: CDR1 SGDLS, CDR2 YYNGEE. V lost 2 bases, J lost 5 bases, and 14 bases lay in between. CDR3 bases: TGTGCCAGCAGCGTCCTTAGGGTTTGCTATCAGCCCCAGCATTTT. Translated: CASSVLRVCYQPQHF.

This chain joins TRBV7-9 and TRBJ2-5; D is ambiguous. Germline V gene data show CDR1 as SEHNR and CDR2 as FQNEAQ (reference sequence). V was clipped by 1 base and J by 0 bases, with 9 bases between them. The CDR3 spans 15 residues. CDR3 sequence: CASSLGQANQETQYF. The CDR3 DNA reads as TGTGCCAGCAGCTTAGGGCAGGCTAACCAAGAGACCCAGTACTTC.

This chain joins TRBV29-1 and TRBJ1-1, with TRBD1 as a possible D gene (6 bases). The CDR3 consists of 11 residues. The germline V and J ends were trimmed by 4 bases and 5 bases, with 8 bases remaining between them. CDR1 is SQVTM, CDR2 ANQGSEA, per germline. The CDR3 DNA is TGCAGCGTTGCAGGGGAAACTGAAGCTTTCTTT. This sequence encodes CSVAGETEAFF.

This chain joins TRBV15 and TRBJ1-2; no clear D gene. V was shortened by 0 bases and J by 7 bases, with 15 bases between the two germline ends. The CDR3 totals 15 residues. Germline assignment: CDR1 LNHNV and CDR2 YYDKDF (reference sequence). The CDR3 bases are TGTGCCACCAGCAGAGATTCGAGAACAGCCAGTGGCTACACCTTC. Translating gives CATSRDSRTASGYTF.

The count of this clone is one. The gene calls are TRBV5-1 and TRBJ2-2; no firm D call. Germline CDR1 is SGHRS and CDR2 is YFSETQ. The CDR3 extends over 14 amino acids. The V gene lost 4 bases and the J gene lost 5 bases, with 12 bases spanning the gap. CDR3 in amino acids: CASSPNTVTGELFF. In DNA, the CDR3 is TGCGCCAGCAGCCCTAATACTGTGACCGGGGAGCTGTTTTTT. Full variable domain (remainder filled in from reference TRBV5-1 and TRBJ2-2): KAGVTQTPRYLIKTRGQQVTLSCSPISGHRSVSWYQQTPGQGLQFLFEYFSETQRNKGNFPGRFSGRQFSNSRSEMNVSTLELGDSALYLCASSPNTVTGELFFGEGSRLTVL.

The gene calls are TRBV3-1 (or the pseudogene TRBV3-2) and TRBJ2-3; the D gene could be TRBD1 or TRBD2 (5 bases each). Germline values: CDR1 LGHDT, CDR2 YNNKEL (reference sequence). The CDR3 is made up of 15 amino acids. V lost 1 base and J 1 base, leaving 9 bases between the germline ends. The CDR3 loop reads CASSQGLGGTDTQYF. CDR3 bases: TGTGCCAGCAGCCAAGGGCTGGGGGGCACAGATACGCAGTATTTT.

This sequence joins TRBV30 and TRBJ2-2; a possible D gene is TRBD2 (7 bases). The CDR3 runs to 16 residues. Looked up from germline, CDR1 is GTSNPN and CDR2 is SVGIG (reference sequence). For the CDR3, the DNA is TGTGGTGGTCGTCTGGCGGGGGCCGAGATAACCGGGGAGCTGTTTTTT. Protein: CGGRLAGAEITGELFF.

The gene calls are TRBV5-4 and TRBJ2-1, with D perhaps TRBD1 or TRBD2 (6 bases each). Between the trimmed V and J ends, which lost 0 bases and 8 bases, there was a span of 12 bases. CDR3 size: 14 residues. The germline CDR1 and CDR2 sequences are SGHNT and YYREEE (reference sequence). CDR3 coding DNA: TGTGCCAGCAGCTTGGGGGGGGCCATGGATGAGCAGTTCTTC. Translation: CASSLGGAMDEQFF.

This clone turned up a few times. The chain combines TRBV19 with TRBJ2-1; 7 nucleotides match TRBD2. V was pared by 7 bases and J by 0 bases, with 6 bases of the junction left unmatched. The V gene's germline CDR1 is LNHDA and CDR2 SQIVND (reference sequence). This CDR3 is built from 15 residues. This CDR3 is CASIQGGGSYNEQFF. In DNA, the CDR3 is TGTGCCAGTATTCAGGGCGGGGGCTCCTACAATGAGCAGTTCTTC.

This clone occurred a few times. The chain carries TRBV28 and TRBJ1-1, with D tentatively TRBD1 (6 bases). V shed 7 bases and J shed 3 bases, with 9 bases lying between them. This CDR3 contains 12 residues. Germline V CDR1 and CDR2: MDHEN, SYDVKM. The CDR3 is CASTGADTEAFF. The DNA for the CDR3 is TGTGCCAGCACGGGGGCGGACACTGAAGCTTTCTTT. The full variable domain, completed using reference TRBV28 and TRBJ1-1, is DVKVTQSSRYLVKRTGEKVFLECVQDMDHENMFWYRQDPGLGLRLIYFSYDVKMKEKGDIPEGYSVSREKKERFSLILESASTNQTSMYLCASTGADTEAFFGQGTRLTVV.

The V call is TRBV4-1, the J call TRBJ1-2; perhaps TRBD1 as D (6 bases). Deletions cut 0 bases from V and 6 bases from J, with 20 bases between. CDR1 MGHRA and CDR2 YSYEKL come from the germline V gene. CDR3 length: 17 amino acids. The CDR3 loop reads CASSQDLRGAQIDGYTF. The CDR3 DNA is TGCGCCAGCAGCCAAGATTTACGGGGGGCGCAGATCGATGGCTACACCTTC.

The V call is TRBV14, the J call TRBJ1-1; D is unresolved. Germline loops: CDR1 SGHDN, CDR2 FVKESK. V was pared by 0 bases and J by 3 bases, with 17 bases between. The CDR3 runs 17 residues. The CDR3 loop is CASSQDWTDPLDTEAFF. In DNA form, the CDR3 reads TGTGCCAGCAGCCAAGATTGGACTGACCCTCTCGACACTGAAGCTTTCTTT.